This T cell receptor (beta chain) was documented in a study of cytomegalovirus exposure and HLA in healthy donors (dated by TCRdb to 2017 to 2019). Background on the whole study: In an earlier analysis of some 610 of the donors, 276 Gb of sequence data and some 100 million unique TCR beta sequences from 180 million or so T cells were reported. An early release that covered several hundred HLA-typed donors contained approximately 300 gigabases of sequencing data and some 87 million unique TCR sequences. Of the roughly 430 genotyped donors, over 70% fell in the genetic ancestry cluster associated with self-reported Caucasian donors. The aim of the study was to test whether cataloging public T cell receptors could identify signatures of past pathogen exposure. The T cell repertoires of around 730 subjects were profiled by immunosequencing and related to cytomegalovirus serostatus. Besides the first cohort of about 730 subjects, a separate validation cohort made up of roughly 130 different subjects was used. High-throughput TCR immunosequencing, statistical association of individual TCRs with disease status, and machine learning were combined to predict cytomegalovirus infection status. In a later analysis, previously published TCR beta repertoires from about 670 donors were re-analyzed and high-resolution HLA genotyping was added so that TCR occurrence patterns could be studied. In the later analysis, no new phenotypic data were used to find candidate immune exposures; instead, reliance was placed on TCR beta sequences and their occurrence across donors. To decide whether each TCR beta V gene segment behaved as functional or pseudogenic, an earlier analysis of some 600 of the donors relied on high-throughput TCR beta sequencing. Alongside the repertoire data, information on donor age, sex, ethnicity and CMV serostatus was compiled. In a later genetic analysis, genome-wide SNP genotypes for about 55% of the roughly 670 donors were used, and that subset was treated as a discovery cohort. Every discovery cohort repertoire had been produced on one sequencing platform. Both class I and class II loci were covered by HLA typing, at four-digit resolution. The number of donors typed differed by locus, with 629-630 for A, B, C, DRB1 and DQB1, around 560 for DQA1, nearly 610 for DPA1, and 400 to 490 for DPB1. Several DR-DQ haplotypes were treated as single units for association and clustering because of strong linkage in the cohort. Among about 390 genotyped donors of the cohort, an average of about 240,000 unique TCR beta nucleotide sequences were sequenced per donor, about a sixth of them non-productive.

Notes on this clone: Its antigen specificity is not known. No qualities accompany the bases; no much larger clone lies one base away.

The CDR3 goes from the cysteine to the phenylalanine over 14 residues. CDR3 DNA is the only sequence kept; it has 42 bases, read in frame from the first base. V is shortened by 6 bases, J by 2 bases, and the region joining them spans 14 bases. CDR1 MGHDK and CDR2 SYGVNS are derived from the germline V gene. Broad study findings and their caveats: Strong co-occurrence of HLA alleles, especially DR and DQ, made assigning TCR associations to individual alleles difficult. Broadly in line with IMGT annotations, most TCR beta V segments showed up in productive rearrangements about 90% or about 30% of the time in an earlier analysis of about 500 of the donors. In vitro tests confirmed that a few of the cytomegalovirus-associated TCR beta chains recognize cytomegalovirus antigens. The authors suggested that the approach could potentially be extended to other disease states and immunological phenotypes. HLA typing was unavailable for some donors at each locus, so association tests used only the typed subset. The study gave a list of 150 to 200 TCR beta chains associated with cytomegalovirus. A cluster of highly shared sequence variants was judged likely to represent a technical artifact of the sequencing pipeline. According to a later analysis, most CMV-associated TCR beta chains appeared to be HLA-restricted, and the HLA associations seemed to be driven largely by CMV exposure. A further reported finding was that TCR beta sequences accurately predicted the HLA-A and HLA-B alleles for most subjects in the first cohort. A later analysis found that TCR association rates varied across HLA loci, with DRB1 alleles showing the most associated TCRs and HLA-C alleles the fewest. In both the original and validation cohorts, the classifier was reported to diagnose cytomegalovirus status with high specificity and sensitivity. The cohort was sequenced for TCR beta chains only, and without alpha or paired-chain data the features that could be detected were limited. Linkage disequilibrium might explain the correlated functional status among segregating V segments, but an unknown experimental factor could not be excluded. For the cohort, immune exposure information was limited to CMV serostatus. In a later analysis, HLA-associated TCR beta chains were found to be more clonally expanded and to have lower generation probabilities than equally common non-associated chains. In a later genetic analysis, a missense DCLRE1C variant was associated with V-gene and J-gene trimming of TCR beta chains, and the association was replicated in an independent cohort. According to a later analysis, parvovirus B19, influenza, CMV and Epstein-Barr virus appeared linked to several top co-occurrence clusters. Sequencing depth was assumed to be roughly uniform across donors in the presence/absence analyses, though that assumption may not hold. Approximately 18 rarely observed V segments, including chromosome 9 orphons, were excluded from the earlier analysis of about 600 of the donors because counts were too low. Because the 87-base-pair reads could not distinguish some IMGT-functional V segments, including TRBV6-2 and TRBV6-3, those segments were excluded. Compared with the roughly 720-donor mean, donors in an Asian-associated ancestry cluster had fewer N-insertions in productive TCRs, according to a later genetic analysis. While some public TCRs were present in many individuals, most TCR sequences turned up only very rarely across donors. A later analysis associated some 17,000 TCR beta sequences with specific HLA alleles at a false discovery rate of 0.05.

Library method: the immunoSEQ multiplex PCR assay. A mixture of 60 forward primers for TCR Vbeta segments and 13 reverse primers for TCR Jbeta segments was used in the multiplex PCR. A multiplex PCR assay on genomic DNA amplified the CDR3 region of rearranged TCR beta genes. Amplified TCR beta libraries were sequenced as 87-base-pair reads on the Illumina HiSeq System. The published analysis was carried out like this. In a later analysis, 80 million or so unique TCR beta chains were counted across the approximately 640 repertoires, and about 9.9 million of these chains were shared by at least two donors. A nearest-neighbor algorithm error-corrected the raw reads and collapsed the reads into unique sequences, merging closely related sequences to remove PCR and sequencing errors. CDR3 sequences were aligned to IMGT reference sequences to assign V, D and J gene segments. For a sequence to be retained, a match of at least six nucleotides was required to both a V gene segment and a J gene segment. A rearrangement was called productive if the CDR3 had no stop codons and remained in frame with V and J, and every other rearrangement was called non-productive. CDR3 was defined by IMGT convention, running from the second conserved V-encoded cysteine to the conserved J-encoded phenylalanine. In an earlier analysis of around 600 of the donors, sequences lacking an unambiguous match to a single V gene segment were excluded. In an earlier analysis of roughly 600 of the donors, a V segment was called functional when productive rearrangements were above 56.7%, and segregating when the standard deviation between donors exceeded 5%. A statistical classification framework was built for diagnosing cytomegalovirus status from the catalog of TCR beta chain sequences. V and J gene assignment, in a later analysis, came from comparing TCR nucleotide sequences with IMGT/GENE-DB human TR gene sequences. Using the TCRdist pipeline, a later analysis assigned CDR3 sequences along with most-parsimonious VDJ recombination scenarios. In a later analysis, every TCR beta chain was defined by the combination of its CDR3 amino acid sequence and its V-gene family, and reads without a unique V-gene family were dropped. As a way to deal with suspected cross-contamination and a sequencing artifact, a later analysis dropped roughly 620 nucleotide sequences that were highly shared and had low generation probability. In a later analysis, a clonal expansion index for each public chain was calculated from normalized within-repertoire ranks of inferred template counts. A later analysis computed generation probabilities with a VDJ recombination model fitted to out-of-frame rearrangements, and checked the results against IGoR. In a later analysis, TCR-TCR, TCR-HLA and TCR-CMV co-occurrence was scored with hypergeometric tests, and a repertoire-size bias correction was applied to TCR pairs. To estimate false discovery rates, a later analysis permuted the HLA or CMV assignments 20 times. In a later analysis, co-occurring TCRs were grouped using DBSCAN, with TCRdist sequence similarity added in when clustering inside HLA-allele-positive subsets. Repertoires with fewer than 30,000 or more than 120,000 public chains, plus five repertoires with anomalous nucleotide sharing, were excluded from co-occurrence clustering. TCRdb re-hosts the immuneACCESS table, in-frame sequences only. Its copies lack some clones; in the studies checked, an unresolved V gene accounts for under half of them, and the cause for the rest is not known. That table is the source of V, J and clone size, and D and trimming were worked out from the DNA. Recorded for this sample are around 140,000 clones; about 71% of them occurred a single time. The top ten hold 2.1% of the sample.

In total, approximately 690 healthy bone marrow donors made up the cohort. At the time of sampling, every cohort member was nominally healthy, though immune exposures that went unrecorded were likely present. The donor tested CMV seropositive, placing the donor among the approximately 290 seropositive members of the cohort. A peripheral blood sample was provided by each donor, and peripheral blood mononuclear cells were used for TCR beta sequencing. The Qiagen DNeasy Blood Extraction Kit was used to extract genomic DNA from the blood cell samples. This TCR derives from a woman in her fifties or sixties in good health and CMV-seropositive. The chain joins TRBV25-1 to TRBJ2-7; the D gene is not confidently resolved. Sequencing input: PBMCs. The nucleotides are TGTGCCAGCAGCGCAGACACCGTAACCTACGAGCAGTACTTC. Its protein reads: CASSADTVTYEQYF.